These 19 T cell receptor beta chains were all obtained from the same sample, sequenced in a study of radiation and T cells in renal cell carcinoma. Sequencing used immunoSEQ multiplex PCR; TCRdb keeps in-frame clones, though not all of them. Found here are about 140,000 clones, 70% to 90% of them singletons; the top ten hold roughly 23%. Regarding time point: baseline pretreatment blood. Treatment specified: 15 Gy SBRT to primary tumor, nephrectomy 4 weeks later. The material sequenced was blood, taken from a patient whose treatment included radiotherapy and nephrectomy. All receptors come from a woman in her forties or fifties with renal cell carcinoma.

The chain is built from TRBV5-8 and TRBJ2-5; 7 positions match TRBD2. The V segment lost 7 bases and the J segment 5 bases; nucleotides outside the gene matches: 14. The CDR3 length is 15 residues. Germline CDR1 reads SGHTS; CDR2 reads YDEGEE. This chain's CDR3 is CASPSRAGVGETQYF. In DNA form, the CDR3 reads TGTGCCAGCCCCTCCCGGGCGGGAGTAGGGGAGACCCAGTACTTC.

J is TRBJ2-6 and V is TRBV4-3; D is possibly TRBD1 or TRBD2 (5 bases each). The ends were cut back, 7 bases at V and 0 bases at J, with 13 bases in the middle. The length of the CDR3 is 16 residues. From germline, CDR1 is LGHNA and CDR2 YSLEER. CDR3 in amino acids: CASTPEGSSGANVLTF. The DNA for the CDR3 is TGCGCCAGCACGCCCGAGGGGAGCTCTGGGGCCAACGTCCTGACTTTC.

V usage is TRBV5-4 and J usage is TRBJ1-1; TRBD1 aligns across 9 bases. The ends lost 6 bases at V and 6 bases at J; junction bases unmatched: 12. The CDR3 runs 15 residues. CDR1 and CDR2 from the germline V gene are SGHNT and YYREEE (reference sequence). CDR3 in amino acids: CASTQPGTGTSEAFF. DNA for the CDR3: TGTGCCAGCACCCAACCTGGGACAGGGACTTCTGAAGCTTTCTTT.

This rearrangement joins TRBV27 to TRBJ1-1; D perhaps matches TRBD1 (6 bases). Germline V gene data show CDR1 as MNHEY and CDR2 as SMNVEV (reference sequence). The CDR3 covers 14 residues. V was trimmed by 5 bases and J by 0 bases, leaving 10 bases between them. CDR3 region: CASSGQSLNTEAFF. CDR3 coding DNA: TGTGCCAGCAGTGGACAGAGCTTGAACACTGAAGCTTTCTTT.

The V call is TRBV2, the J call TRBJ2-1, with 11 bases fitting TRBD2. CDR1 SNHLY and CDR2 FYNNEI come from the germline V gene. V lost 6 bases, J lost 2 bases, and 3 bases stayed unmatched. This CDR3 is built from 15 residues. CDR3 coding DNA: TGTGCCAGCAGACGACTAGCGGGAACCTACAATGAGCAGTTCTTC. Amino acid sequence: CASRRLAGTYNEQFF.

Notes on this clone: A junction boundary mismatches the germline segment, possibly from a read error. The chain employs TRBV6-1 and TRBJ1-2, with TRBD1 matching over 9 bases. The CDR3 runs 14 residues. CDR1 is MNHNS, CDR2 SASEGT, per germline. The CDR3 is CASSAALDRGYTSF. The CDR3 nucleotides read TGTGCCAGCAGTGCCGCCTTGGACAGGGGTTATACTTCCTTC.

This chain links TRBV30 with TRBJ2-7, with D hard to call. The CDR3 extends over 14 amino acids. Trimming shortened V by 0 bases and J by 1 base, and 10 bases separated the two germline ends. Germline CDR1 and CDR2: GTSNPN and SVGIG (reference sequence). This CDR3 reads CAWSVRLDSYEQYF. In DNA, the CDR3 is TGTGCCTGGAGTGTCCGTCTCGATTCCTACGAGCAGTACTTC.

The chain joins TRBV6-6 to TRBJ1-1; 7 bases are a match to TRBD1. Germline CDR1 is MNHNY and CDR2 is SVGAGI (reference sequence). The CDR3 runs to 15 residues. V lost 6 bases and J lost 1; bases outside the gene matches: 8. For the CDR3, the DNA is TGTGCCAGCAGATCCTCCGGGACAGCGAACACTGAAGCTTTCTTT. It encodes CASRSSGTANTEAFF.

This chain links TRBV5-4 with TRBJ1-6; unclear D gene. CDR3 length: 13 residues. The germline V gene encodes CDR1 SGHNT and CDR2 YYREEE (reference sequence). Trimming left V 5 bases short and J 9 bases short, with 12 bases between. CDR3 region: CASRTSSGSPLHF. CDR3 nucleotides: TGTGCCAGCAGGACGAGCAGCGGTTCACCCCTCCACTTT.

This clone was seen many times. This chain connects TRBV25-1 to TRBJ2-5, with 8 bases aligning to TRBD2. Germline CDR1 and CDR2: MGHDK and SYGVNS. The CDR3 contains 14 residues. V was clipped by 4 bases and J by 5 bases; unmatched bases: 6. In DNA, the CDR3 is TGTGCCAGCAGTGGGGCGGGAGGAGGGGAGACCCAGTACTTC. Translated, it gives CASSGAGGGETQYF.

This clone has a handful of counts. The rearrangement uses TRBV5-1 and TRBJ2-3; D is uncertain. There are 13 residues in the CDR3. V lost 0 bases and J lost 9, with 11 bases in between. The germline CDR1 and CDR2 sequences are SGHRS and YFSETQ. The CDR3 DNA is TGCGCCAGCAGCTTGGCGGCTAGAGGAACGCAGTATTTT. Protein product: CASSLAARGTQYF.

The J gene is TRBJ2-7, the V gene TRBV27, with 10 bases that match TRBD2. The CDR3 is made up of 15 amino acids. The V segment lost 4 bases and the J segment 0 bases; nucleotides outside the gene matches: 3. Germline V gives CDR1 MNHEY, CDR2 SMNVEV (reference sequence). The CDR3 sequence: CASSSPSGSSYEQYF. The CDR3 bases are TGTGCCAGCAGTTCCCCTAGCGGGAGCTCCTACGAGCAGTACTTC.

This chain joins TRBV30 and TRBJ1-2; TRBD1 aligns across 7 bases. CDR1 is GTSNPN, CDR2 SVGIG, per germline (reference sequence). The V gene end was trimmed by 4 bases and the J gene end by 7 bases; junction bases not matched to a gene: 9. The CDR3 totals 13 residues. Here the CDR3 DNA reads TGTGCCTGGACGAAGGGGGCTAACGGTGGCTACACCTTC. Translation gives CAWTKGANGGYTF.

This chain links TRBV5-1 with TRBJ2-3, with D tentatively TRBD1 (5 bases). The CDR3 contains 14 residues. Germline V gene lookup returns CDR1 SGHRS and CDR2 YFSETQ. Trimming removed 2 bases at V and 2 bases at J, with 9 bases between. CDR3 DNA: TGCGCCAGCAGCTTAGACAGTTACACAGATACGCAGTATTTT. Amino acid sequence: CASSLDSYTDTQYF.

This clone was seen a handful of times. In DNA, the CDR3 is TGTGCCAGTAGTATAGCCCTGACAGGGGGCTACGCTGAAGCTTTCTTT. Its protein product is CASSIALTGGYAEAFF. V and J are TRBV19 and TRBJ1-1; the match to TRBD1 covers 10 bases. The length of the CDR3 is 16 residues. CDR1 and CDR2 from the germline V gene are LNHDA and SQIVND (reference sequence). Germline trimming cut 1 base from V and 6 bases from J; bases unmatched to any gene: 8.

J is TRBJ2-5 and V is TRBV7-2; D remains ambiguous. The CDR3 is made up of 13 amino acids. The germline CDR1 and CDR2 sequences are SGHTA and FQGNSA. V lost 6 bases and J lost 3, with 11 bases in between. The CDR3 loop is CASRVRPEETQYF. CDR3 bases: TGTGCCAGCAGAGTCCGCCCAGAAGAGACCCAGTACTTC.

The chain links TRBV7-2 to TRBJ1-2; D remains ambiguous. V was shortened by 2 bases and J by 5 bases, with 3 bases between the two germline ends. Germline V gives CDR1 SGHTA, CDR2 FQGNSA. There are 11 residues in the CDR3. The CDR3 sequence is CASSLNYGYTF. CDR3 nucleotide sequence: TGTGCCAGCAGCTTAAATTATGGCTACACCTTC.

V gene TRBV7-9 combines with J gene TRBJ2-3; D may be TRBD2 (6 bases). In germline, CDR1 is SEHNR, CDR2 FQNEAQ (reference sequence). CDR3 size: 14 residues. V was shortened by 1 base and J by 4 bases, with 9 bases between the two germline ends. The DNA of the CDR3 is TGTGCCAGCAGCTTAGAGGCGGGGTCAGATACGCAGTATTTT. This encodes CASSLEAGSDTQYF.

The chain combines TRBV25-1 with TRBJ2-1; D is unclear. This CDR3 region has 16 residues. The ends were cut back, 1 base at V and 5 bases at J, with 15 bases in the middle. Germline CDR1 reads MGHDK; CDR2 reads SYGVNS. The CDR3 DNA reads TGTGCCAGCAGTGAATTTGGTTCTGGCAGGAACAATGAGCAGTTCTTC. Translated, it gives CASSEFGSGRNNEQFF.